This T cell receptor (beta chain) was obtained from a study of blood T cell repertoires in COVID-19. Study information: Researchers got acute and convalescent COVID-19 samples from the United States, Italy and Spain. PBMCs, B-cell-depleted T cells, or T cells were the source of the cDNA or gDNA that made up the material.

The Seattle patients joined while their infection was active and were tracked longitudinally afterward. In the original workflow: It was from reference gene primer amplification that nucleated cell counts were estimated. Here immunoSEQ multiplex PCR was the method, and the copy in TCRdb shows in-frame clones only, minus some. The V and J calls and the clone size are those of that table, but D and trimming were determined from the DNA. The top ten hold 11% of the sample, which has approximately 320,000 clones, roughly 89% seen once. Sequencing used peripheral blood. The TCR sequence derives from a woman aged 25 to 39 with COVID-19, enrolled during active disease.

CDR3 residues: CASSLVTGAETQYF. In DNA form, the CDR3 reads TGCGCCAGCAGCTTGGTGACAGGGGCCGAGACCCAGTACTTC. V gene TRBV5-1 combines with J gene TRBJ2-5, with 8 bases aligning to TRBD1. Germline CDR1 SGHRS, CDR2 YFSETQ. The CDR3 has 14 amino acids. The junction had 3 bases not matched to a gene; V was cut back by 0 bases and J by 5 bases. The whole variable domain, remainder taken from reference TRBV5-1 and TRBJ2-5, is KAGVTQTPRYLIKTRGQQVTLSCSPISGHRSVSWYQQTPGQGLQFLFEYFSETQRNKGNFPGRFSGRQFSNSRSEMNVSTLELGDSALYLCASSLVTGAETQYFGPGTRLLVL.